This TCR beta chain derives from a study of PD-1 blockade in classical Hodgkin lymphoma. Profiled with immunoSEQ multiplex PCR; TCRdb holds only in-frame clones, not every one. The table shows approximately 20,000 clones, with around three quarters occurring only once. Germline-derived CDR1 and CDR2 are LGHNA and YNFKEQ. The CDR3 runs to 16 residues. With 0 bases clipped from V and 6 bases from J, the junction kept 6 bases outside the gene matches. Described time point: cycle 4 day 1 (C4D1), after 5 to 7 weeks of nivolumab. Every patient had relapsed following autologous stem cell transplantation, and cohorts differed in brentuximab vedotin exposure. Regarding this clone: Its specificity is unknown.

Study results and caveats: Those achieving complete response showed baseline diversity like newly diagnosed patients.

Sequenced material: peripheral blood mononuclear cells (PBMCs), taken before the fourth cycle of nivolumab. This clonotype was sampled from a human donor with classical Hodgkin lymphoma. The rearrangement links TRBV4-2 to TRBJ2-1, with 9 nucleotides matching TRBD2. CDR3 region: CASSQEASGTLNEQFF. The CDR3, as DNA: TGTGCCAGCAGCCAAGAAGCTAGCGGGACCCTCAATGAGCAGTTCTTC.